This TCR beta chain is drawn from a study of beta chain features in type 1 diabetes (dated by TCRdb to 2016 to 2018). For context, the study as a whole: Mean age, gender distribution, total cell number and subset yield did not differ between patients and healthy donors. Across all samples, about 110 million sorted cells were examined, and cell number per subset correlated strongly with RNA yield. In the study, recently diagnosed type 1 diabetes patients and matched healthy donors were compared on the TCRB repertoires of their sorted circulating CD4+ T cell subsets. Regulatory and stem cell-like memory subsets were isolated from only 8 patients and roughly eight healthy donors, whereas naive and central memory subsets came from all 30 or so donors.

All of the isolated RNA was reverse transcribed with the High Capacity cDNA Reverse Transcription Kit, so expressed TCRB transcripts were sequenced. Naive, central memory and regulatory T cell samples underwent deep immunoSEQ sequencing, averaging about 3.57 million total reads per sample. Sorted cells were lysed in RLT buffer and RNA was extracted with DNase-treated RNeasy Micro or Mini kits, depending on cell number. To prevent cross-contamination, every cell subset was processed on its own, while patient and healthy donor samples were processed together. TCRB sequences were amplified from cDNA with the immunoSEQ multiplex PCR, producing 87-bp fragments spanning the CDR3 region. Sequencing of the amplicons was performed on the Illumina HiSeq platform. Per the source publication's procedure: Synthetic template baselines were used to correct PCR bias computationally, reads within Hamming distance 2 were collapsed, and singletons that could not be merged were discarded. Reads were aligned to IMGT to assign V, D and J genes, CDR3 length, and insertions or deletions at six rearrangement sites. Within each subset, clonotype counts were normalized to the number of sorted cells before true diversity and Gini coefficients were calculated with the tcR R package. The overlap coefficient, calculated on TCRB nucleotide sequences, was used to measure repertoire sharing. Out-of-frame TCRB sequences from naive cells were analyzed to stand in for the pre-selection repertoire. TCRdb took this table from immuneACCESS and kept in-frame rearrangements with V and J called. Such tables lack part of the clones; where checked against another copy, unresolved V genes explain under half of the gap, and the rest is unexplained. For V, J and clone size, that table is used; D and trimming come from the DNA. Across this sample there are 250,000 to 300,000 clones, with roughly 24% seen only once. In total, the top ten clones hold about 0.012% of the sample.

With regard to this clone: Its antigen specificity is not known. Per-base qualities were not stored, and no clone one base away is much larger.

CDR1 is given as SGHDN and CDR2 as FVKESK, both from the germline V gene. Trimming takes 0 bases off V and 8 bases off J; junction bases not matched to a gene: 8. Including cysteine and phenylalanine, the CDR3 has 16 amino acids. Only the CDR3 DNA stays, 48 bases, in frame from base 1. The paper's findings and limits, for the study overall: Shorter templates might be favored by PCR, yet because patient and control samples were amplified and corrected together, any such skew would affect both groups equally. At VDJ recombination sites, type 1 diabetes patients had fewer insertions and more deleted nucleotides, which implies abnormalities in thymic rearrangement. Only small numbers of individuals were included in the HLA sub-analyses, which left unresolved whether HLA type had any influence on TCRB rearrangement. Because cDNA was sequenced instead of genomic DNA, activated cells with high expression could be over-represented, although the groups did not differ in activation or CD3 levels. Naive, central memory and regulatory TCRB repertoires appeared more similar among patients than among healthy donors. Type 1 diabetes patients showed a moderate but significant shortening of TCRB CDR3 length in all four CD4+ subsets.

Each donor gave one peripheral blood draw, approximately 100 mL on average, collected into heparinised tubes. A BD FACSAria II and a panel including CD45RO, CCR7, CD25, CD127, CD95 and CD27 were used to sort naive, central memory, regulatory and stem cell-like memory CD4+ T cells. All sorted populations exceeded 95% purity. PBMCs were isolated immediately by Lymphoprep density gradient centrifugation and stained directly without culture. So that batch effects would be minimized, each experiment stained and sorted samples in pairs, pairing one healthy donor with one patient. The specimen was naive CD4+ T cells from blood. This sample's cell subset or site label indicates: true naive CD4+ T cells. This receptor was obtained from a woman in her thirties with type 1 diabetes. The V and J segments used are TRBV14 and TRBJ1-4; a stretch of 8 junction bases matches TRBD1. The DNA sequence follows: TGTGCCAGCAGCCAAGAATCGGACAGGGACCTGGAAAAACTGTTTTTT. This gives the protein CASSQESDRDLEKLFF.